The clone carrying this TCR beta chain has ten or more counts. Extraction yielded at least 5 micrograms of total RNA per sample. The CDR3 loop spans 13 amino acids. Germline V lookup: CDR1 SNHLY, CDR2 FYNNEI. Deletions cut 4 bases from V and 5 bases from J, with 12 bases between. Together with a sample-barcoded 5' primer, a J-beta primer mix was included in a second PCR lasting about 6 to 12 cycles. TCRdb passed the 5' RACE reads through MiXCR, listing each CDR3 protein once. The table includes 630,000 or so distinct CDR3 sequences, 32% detected once. These data come from a study of blood T cells in healthy people across ages.

The source is a woman older than 75 in good health. This chain links TRBV2 with TRBJ2-7; no reliable D call. Sequencing was carried out using blood. The CDR3 DNA reads as TGTGCCAGCAGTGCGACTCCTCCCAACGAGCAGTACTTC. Translated, it gives CASSATPPNEQYF.